Listed below are T cell receptor delta chains from one sample, sequenced in a study of human gamma delta and Vdelta1 T cells. TCRdb reanalyzed the PCR reads using CATT. The sample records roughly 6,000 delta-chain clones, around two fifths being singletons. These receptors are not linked to any known antigen. Sequencing input: Vdelta1 gamma-delta T cells from blood grown in culture (DOT cells). The receptors come from a human donor in good health. Each CDR3 is given with its conserved first and last residue. Fields, in order: J gene, D gene, V gene, clone size, CDR3 protein, CDR3 DNA. D genes are given only for firm matches. Some rows mark clone size as missing; the rest say once, few, many or name a class of expanded clone.

j_gene: TRDJ1
d_gene: NA
v_gene: TRDV1
abundance: NA
CDR3aa: CALGELLPKVDWGPDKLIF
CDR3nt: TGTGCTCTTGGGGAACTTCTTCCTAAAGTAGACTGGGGTCCCGATAAACTCATCTTT

j_gene: TRDJ1
d_gene: NA
v_gene: TRDV1
abundance: NA
CDR3aa: CALGVNFPLHRGTTDKLIF
CDR3nt: TGTGCTCTTGGGGTTAACTTCCCACTCCACAGGGGGACCACCGATAAACTCATCTTT

j_gene: TRDJ1
d_gene: TRDD3
v_gene: TRDV1
abundance: medium-sized
CDR3aa: CALGELPSVGGYRADKLIF
CDR3nt: TGTGCTCTTGGGGAACTCCCTTCCGTTGGGGGATACCGGGCCGATAAACTCATCTTT

j_gene: TRDJ1
d_gene: NA
v_gene: TRDV1
abundance: NA
CDR3aa: CALGEPVSGPLHNTDKLIF
CDR3nt: TGTGCTCTTGGGGAACCCGTATCGGGGCCACTGCACAACACCGATAAACTCATCTTT

j_gene: TRDJ1
d_gene: NA
v_gene: TRDV1
abundance: NA
CDR3aa: CALGLQRRVGTVWPSDMYTDKLIF
CDR3nt: TGTGCTCTTGGGTTGCAACGCAGGGTGGGTACGGTCTGGCCATCTGATATGTACACCGATAAACTCATCTTT

j_gene: TRDJ1
d_gene: TRDD3
v_gene: TRDV1
abundance: few
CDR3aa: CALGEFQVLGDTDKLIF
CDR3nt: TGTGCTCTTGGGGAGTTCCAAGTACTGGGGGATACCGATAAACTCATCTTT

j_gene: TRDJ1
d_gene: TRDD2
v_gene: TRDV1
abundance: NA
CDR3aa: CALGARLPKWFLTGTDKLIF
CDR3nt: TGTGCTCTTGGGGCACGCCTTCCTAAGTGGTTCCTAACGGGGACCGATAAACTCATCTTT

j_gene: TRDJ1
d_gene: NA
v_gene: TRDV1
abundance: once
CDR3aa: CALGEPSLLRRGDRYTDKLIF
CDR3nt: TGTGCTCTTGGGGAACCTTCTCTCCTACGAAGGGGGGATCGGTACACCGATAAACTCATCTTT

j_gene: TRDJ1
d_gene: TRDD3
v_gene: TRDV1
abundance: NA
CDR3aa: CALGEWSLPTATGGYAQRWYTDKLIF
CDR3nt: TGTGCTCTTGGGGAATGGAGCCTTCCTACCGCTACTGGGGGATACGCTCAAAGGTGGTACACCGATAAACTCATCTTT

j_gene: TRDJ1
d_gene: NA
v_gene: TRDV1
abundance: NA
CDR3aa: CALRREPASRGTTYTDKLIF
CDR3nt: TGTGCTCTCCGCCGCGAGCCTGCTTCACGGGGTACGACCTACACCGATAAACTCATCTTT

j_gene: TRDJ1
d_gene: TRDD3
v_gene: TRDV1
abundance: NA
CDR3aa: CALGGDNPGTGGYDWLLDKLIF
CDR3nt: TGTGCTCTTGGGGGGGACAATCCTGGGACTGGGGGATACGATTGGTTATTGGATAAACTCATCTTT

j_gene: TRDJ1
d_gene: NA
v_gene: TRDV1
abundance: NA
CDR3aa: CALGLHRPPPTPVLPSDKLIF
CDR3nt: TGTGCTCTTGGGCTACATCGTCCCCCTCCTACGCCTGTACTTCCATCCGATAAACTCATCTTT

j_gene: TRDJ4
d_gene: NA
v_gene: TRDV1
abundance: NA
CDR3aa: CALESVLLPPSPLIF
CDR3nt: TGTGCTCTTGAGAGCGTCCTACTCCCCCCTTCACCCCTGATCTTT

j_gene: TRDJ1
d_gene: TRDD3
v_gene: TRDV1
abundance: few
CDR3aa: CALGGNFRTRGITGGANGKLIF
CDR3nt: TGTGCTCTTGGGGGCAACTTCCGGACCAGGGGAATTACTGGGGGAGCGAATGGTAAACTCATCTTT

j_gene: TRDJ1
d_gene: TRDD3
v_gene: TRDV1
abundance: NA
CDR3aa: CALGELPYLPTERAWEVLGDTLYLGYTDKLIF
CDR3nt: TGTGCTCTTGGGGAACTCCCTTACCTTCCTACTGAGCGAGCGTGGGAAGTACTGGGGGATACGCTCTACTTAGGGTACACCGATAAACTCATCTTT

j_gene: TRDJ1
d_gene: NA
v_gene: TRDV1
abundance: NA
CDR3aa: CALGERSPWGSKLIF
CDR3nt: TGTGCTCTTGGGGAGCGTTCCCCTTGGGGGTCTAAACTCATCTTT

j_gene: TRDJ1
d_gene: NA
v_gene: TRDV1
abundance: NA
CDR3aa: CALGELILLYTDKLIF
CDR3nt: TGTGCTCTTGGGGAACTCATCCTACTGTACACCGATAAACTCATCTTT

j_gene: TRDJ1
d_gene: NA
v_gene: TRDV1
abundance: NA
CDR3aa: CALGGVSLLLGSWGEGYTDKLIF
CDR3nt: TGTGCTCTTGGGGGCGTTTCCCTTCTCCTAGGTAGCTGGGGAGAGGGGTACACCGATAAACTCATCTTT

j_gene: TRDJ1
d_gene: NA
v_gene: TRDV1
abundance: NA
CDR3aa: CALGELTYLPLPSLGTGLEGDKLIF
CDR3nt: TGTGCTCTTGGGGAACTTACGTACCTCCCCCTTCCTTCCCTCGGTACTGGGCTCGAGGGCGATAAACTCATCTTT

j_gene: TRDJ1
d_gene: TRDD3
v_gene: TRAV36/DV7
abundance: few
CDR3aa: CARETGGRCTDKLIF
CDR3nt: TGTGCTCGTGAGACTGGGGGACGCTGCACCGATAAACTCATCTTT

j_gene: TRDJ1
d_gene: TRDD3
v_gene: TRDV1
abundance: NA
CDR3aa: CALGELPLPDGGYSKLIF
CDR3nt: TGTGCTCTTGGGGAACTACCTCTTCCCGATGGGGGATACTCTAAACTCATCTTT

j_gene: TRDJ1
d_gene: NA
v_gene: TRDV1
abundance: NA
CDR3aa: CALGELVPVRPTSHSPDKLIF
CDR3nt: TGTGCTCTTGGGGAACTAGTTCCGGTACGTCCGACTTCTCATTCTCCCGATAAACTCATCTTT

j_gene: TRDJ1
d_gene: NA
v_gene: TRDV1
abundance: large
CDR3aa: CALGESGGTYLGWRPKLIF
CDR3nt: TGTGCTCTTGGGGAAAGCGGGGGTACCTACCTGGGGTGGAGGCCTAAACTCATCTTT

j_gene: TRDJ1
d_gene: TRDD3
v_gene: TRDV1
abundance: few
CDR3aa: CALGRSAGGYPSYTDKLIF
CDR3nt: TGTGCTCTTGGTCGATCTGCTGGGGGATATCCGTCGTACACCGATAAACTCATCTTT

j_gene: TRDJ1
d_gene: NA
v_gene: TRDV2
abundance: NA
CDR3aa: CACRGCCDKLIF
CDR3nt: TGTGCCTGCCGGGGATGCTGCGATAAACTCATCTTT

j_gene: TRDJ1
d_gene: NA
v_gene: TRDV1
abundance: medium-sized
CDR3aa: CALGEPFYRIPGKLIF
CDR3nt: TGTGCTCTTGGGGAACCCTTCTACAGGATCCCTGGGAAACTCATCTTT

j_gene: TRDJ1
d_gene: NA
v_gene: TRDV1
abundance: NA
CDR3aa: CALGARTWESWTTMGTDKLIF
CDR3nt: TGTGCTCTTGGGGCACGAACCTGGGAGTCCTGGACAACCATGGGGACCGATAAACTCATCTTT

j_gene: TRDJ1
d_gene: TRDD3
v_gene: TRDV1
abundance: NA
CDR3aa: CALGGRLPTDWGIRTDKLIF
CDR3nt: TGTGCTCTTGGGGGGCGCCTTCCTACAGACTGGGGGATACGAACCGATAAACTCATCTTT

j_gene: TRDJ1
d_gene: TRDD2
v_gene: TRDV1
abundance: NA
CDR3aa: CALGANSYSGIHHTYADKLIF
CDR3nt: TGTGCTCTTGGGGCAAATTCCTACAGCGGGATCCACCACACGTATGCCGATAAACTCATCTTT

j_gene: TRDJ1
d_gene: TRDD3
v_gene: TRDV1
abundance: NA
CDR3aa: CALGEFVSYGYWGKLQNDKLIF
CDR3nt: TGTGCTCTTGGGGAATTCGTGTCCTACGGGTACTGGGGGAAACTCCAGAACGATAAACTCATCTTT

j_gene: TRDJ1
d_gene: TRDD3
v_gene: TRDV1
abundance: few
CDR3aa: CALGELRRGALPTGGLGDKLIF
CDR3nt: TGTGCTCTTGGGGAACTGCGTCGGGGAGCCCTCCCTACTGGGGGTCTCGGCGATAAACTCATCTTT

j_gene: TRDJ1
d_gene: NA
v_gene: TRDV1
abundance: NA
CDR3aa: CALGAQLRRLTRTGVPVTDKLIF
CDR3nt: TGTGCTCTTGGGGCACAATTGAGGCGCTTAACTCGTACTGGTGTGCCGGTTACCGATAAACTCATCTTT

j_gene: TRDJ1
d_gene: TRDD3
v_gene: TRDV1
abundance: NA
CDR3aa: CALGTPFKYWGIGPLDKLIF
CDR3nt: TGTGCTCTTGGGACGCCGTTTAAGTACTGGGGGATTGGCCCCTTGGATAAACTCATCTTT

j_gene: TRDJ1
d_gene: NA
v_gene: TRAV29/DV5
abundance: once
CDR3aa: CAARPYEGIPMYTDKLIF
CDR3nt: TGTGCAGCAAGGCCTTATGAGGGCATCCCCATGTACACCGATAAACTCATCTTT

j_gene: TRDJ1
d_gene: NA
v_gene: TRDV1
abundance: NA
CDR3aa: CALGELLPTGTGGPYTDKLIF
CDR3nt: TGTGCTCTTGGGGAACTCCTTCCTACCGGTACTGGGGGACCTTACACCGATAAACTCATCTTT

j_gene: TRDJ1
d_gene: TRDD3
v_gene: TRDV1
abundance: NA
CDR3aa: CALGDPPLPQPTLGDTRHTDKLIF
CDR3nt: TGTGCTCTTGGGGACCCACCGCTTCCTCAACCTACTCTGGGGGATACAAGGCACACCGATAAACTCATCTTT

j_gene: TRDJ1
d_gene: TRDD3
v_gene: TRDV1
abundance: few
CDR3aa: CALERLGENLTDKLIF
CDR3nt: TGTGCTCTTGAGAGACTGGGGGAGAATCTCACCGATAAACTCATCTTT

j_gene: TRDJ1
d_gene: TRDD3
v_gene: TRDV1
abundance: NA
CDR3aa: CALIPSLQRHWGIRTDKLIF
CDR3nt: TGTGCTCTCATTCCCTCCCTGCAACGTCACTGGGGGATACGCACCGATAAACTCATCTTT

j_gene: TRDJ1
d_gene: TRDD3
v_gene: TRDV1
abundance: few
CDR3aa: CALGEPLARLGDKGGNKLIF
CDR3nt: TGTGCTCTTGGGGAACCCCTAGCACGACTGGGGGATAAAGGGGGTAATAAACTCATCTTT

j_gene: TRDJ1
d_gene: NA
v_gene: TRDV1
abundance: few
CDR3aa: CALGEPRPSYWYWGRRAETDKLIF
CDR3nt: TGTGCTCTTGGGGAACCGAGGCCTTCCTACTGGTACTGGGGGAGACGCGCCGAGACCGATAAACTCATCTTT

j_gene: TRDJ1
d_gene: TRDD3
v_gene: TRDV1
abundance: NA
CDR3aa: CALGERGLQLGDTLFTDKLIF
CDR3nt: TGTGCTCTTGGGGAACGAGGCCTACAGCTGGGGGACACCCTTTTCACCGATAAACTCATCTTT

j_gene: TRDJ1
d_gene: TRDD3
v_gene: TRDV1
abundance: NA
CDR3aa: CALGARGRNRSLGIDKLIF
CDR3nt: TGTGCTCTTGGGGCCCGGGGGAGGAACCGCTCTCTGGGGATAGATAAACTCATCTTT

j_gene: TRDJ1
d_gene: NA
v_gene: TRDV1
abundance: few
CDR3aa: CALGVSFLQTGGSSHDWYTDKLIF
CDR3nt: TGTGCTCTTGGGGTTTCCTTCCTACAAACTGGGGGATCCTCCCACGATTGGTACACCGATAAACTCATCTTT

j_gene: TRDJ1
d_gene: NA
v_gene: TRDV1
abundance: NA
CDR3aa: CALGELEAIRPTWRETDKLIF
CDR3nt: TGTGCTCTTGGGGAACTAGAGGCAATCCGCCCTACATGGAGAGAGACCGATAAACTCATCTTT